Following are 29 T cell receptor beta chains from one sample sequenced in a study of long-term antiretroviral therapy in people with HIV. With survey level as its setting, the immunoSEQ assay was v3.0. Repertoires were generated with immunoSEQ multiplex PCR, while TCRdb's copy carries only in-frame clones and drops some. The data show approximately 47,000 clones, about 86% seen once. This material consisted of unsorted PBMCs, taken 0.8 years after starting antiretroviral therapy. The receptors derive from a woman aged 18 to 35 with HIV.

CDR3 sequence: CASSLALKGLEQYF. The DNA for the CDR3 is TGTGCCAGCAGTTTAGCCTTAAAGGGGTTGGAGCAGTACTTC. The chain is built from TRBV28 and TRBJ2-7, with D perhaps TRBD1 (5 bases). The V end lost 2 bases, the J end lost 7 bases, and 15 bases lay between the germline ends. The V gene's germline CDR1 is MDHEN and CDR2 SYDVKM. The CDR3 consists of 14 residues.

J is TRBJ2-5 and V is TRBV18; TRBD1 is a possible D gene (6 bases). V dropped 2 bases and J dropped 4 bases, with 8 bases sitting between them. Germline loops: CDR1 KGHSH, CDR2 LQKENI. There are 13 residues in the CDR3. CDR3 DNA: TGTGCCAGCTCACCAGGGACATTAGAGACCCAGTACTTC. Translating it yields CASSPGTLETQYF.

The CDR3 DNA is TGTGCCAGCAGCTCCCCTATAAGACAGGGCTATACGCAGTATTTT. Protein: CASSSPIRQGYTQYF. This sequence joins TRBV7-9 and TRBJ2-3; the match to TRBD1 covers 7 bases. Trimming cost V 4 bases and J 7 bases; bases outside gene matches: 11. From germline, CDR1 is SEHNR and CDR2 FQNEAQ (reference sequence). CDR3 size: 15 residues.

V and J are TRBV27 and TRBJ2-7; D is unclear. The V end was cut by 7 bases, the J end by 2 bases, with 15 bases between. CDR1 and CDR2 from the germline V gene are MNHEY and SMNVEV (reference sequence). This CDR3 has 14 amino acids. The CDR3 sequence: CASTPLPNAYEQYF. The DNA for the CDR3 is TGTGCCAGCACCCCCCTCCCAAATGCCTACGAGCAGTACTTC.

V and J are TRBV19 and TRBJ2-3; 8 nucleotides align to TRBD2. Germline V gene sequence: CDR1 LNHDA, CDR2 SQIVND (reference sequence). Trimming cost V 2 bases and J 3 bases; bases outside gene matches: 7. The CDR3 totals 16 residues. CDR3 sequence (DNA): TGTGCCAGTAGTATATTGGCGGGAGGAGTAACAGATACGCAGTATTTT. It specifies CASSILAGGVTDTQYF.

The CDR3 sequence is CASSDRDNTEAFF. In nucleotides, the CDR3 is TGTGCCAGCAGTGACCGGGACAACACTGAAGCTTTCTTT. The J gene is TRBJ1-1, the V gene TRBV6-4, with D perhaps matching TRBD1 (5 bases). The ends were cut back, 2 bases at V and 2 bases at J, with 6 bases in the middle. Germline V gene lookup returns CDR1 MRHNA and CDR2 SNTAGT. CDR3 length equals 13 residues.

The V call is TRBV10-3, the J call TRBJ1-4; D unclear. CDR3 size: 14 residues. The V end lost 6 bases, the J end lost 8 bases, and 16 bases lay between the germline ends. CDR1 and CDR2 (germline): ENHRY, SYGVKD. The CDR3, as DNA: TGTGCCATCAGGAGTGAGAATAGGGAGGAAAAACTGTTTTTT. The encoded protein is CAIRSENREEKLFF.

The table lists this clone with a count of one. This CDR3 is CASSIPRQEAFF. The CDR3 DNA sequence: TGTGCCAGTAGTATCCCGCGACAAGAAGCTTTCTTT. The genes are TRBV19 and TRBJ1-1; no clear D gene. The germline gives CDR1 LNHDA, CDR2 SQIVND (reference sequence). This CDR3 contains 12 residues. V lost 3 bases and J 8 bases, leaving 10 bases between the germline ends.

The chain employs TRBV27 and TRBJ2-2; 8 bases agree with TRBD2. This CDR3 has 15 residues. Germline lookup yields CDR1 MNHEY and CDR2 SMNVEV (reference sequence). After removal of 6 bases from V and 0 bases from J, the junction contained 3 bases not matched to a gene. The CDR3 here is CASSLGLANTGELFF. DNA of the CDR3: TGTGCCAGCAGCTTGGGACTAGCGAACACCGGGGAGCTGTTTTTT.

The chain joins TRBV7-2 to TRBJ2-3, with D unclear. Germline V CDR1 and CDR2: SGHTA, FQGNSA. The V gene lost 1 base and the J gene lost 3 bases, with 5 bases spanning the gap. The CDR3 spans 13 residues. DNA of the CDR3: TGTGCCAGCAGCTTAGATAGAACAGATACGCAGTATTTT. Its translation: CASSLDRTDTQYF.

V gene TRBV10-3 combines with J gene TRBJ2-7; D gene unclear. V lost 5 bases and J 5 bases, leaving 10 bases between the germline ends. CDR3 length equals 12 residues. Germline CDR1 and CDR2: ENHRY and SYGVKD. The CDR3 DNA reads TGTGCCATCAGTCGGCTAGTTGACGAGCAGTACTTC. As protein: CAISRLVDEQYF.

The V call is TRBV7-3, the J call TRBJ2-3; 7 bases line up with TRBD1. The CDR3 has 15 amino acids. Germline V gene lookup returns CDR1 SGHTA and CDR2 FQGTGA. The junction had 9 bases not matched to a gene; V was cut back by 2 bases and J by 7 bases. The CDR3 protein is CASSLRTLTGNTQYF. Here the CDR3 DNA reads TGTGCCAGCAGCTTACGAACCCTGACAGGGAATACGCAGTATTTT.

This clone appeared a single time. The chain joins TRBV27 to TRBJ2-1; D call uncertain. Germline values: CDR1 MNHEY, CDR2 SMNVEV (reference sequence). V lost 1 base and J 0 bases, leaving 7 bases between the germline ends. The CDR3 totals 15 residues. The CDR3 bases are TGTGCCAGCAGTTTATACCGGAGCTCCTACAATGAGCAGTTCTTC. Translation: CASSLYRSSYNEQFF.

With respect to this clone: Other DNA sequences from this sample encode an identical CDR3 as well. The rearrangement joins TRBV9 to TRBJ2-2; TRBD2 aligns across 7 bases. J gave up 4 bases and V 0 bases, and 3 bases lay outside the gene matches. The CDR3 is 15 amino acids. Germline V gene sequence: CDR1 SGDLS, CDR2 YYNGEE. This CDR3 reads CASSVEREGTGELFF. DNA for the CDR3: TGTGCCAGCAGCGTAGAGAGGGAGGGCACCGGGGAGCTGTTTTTT.

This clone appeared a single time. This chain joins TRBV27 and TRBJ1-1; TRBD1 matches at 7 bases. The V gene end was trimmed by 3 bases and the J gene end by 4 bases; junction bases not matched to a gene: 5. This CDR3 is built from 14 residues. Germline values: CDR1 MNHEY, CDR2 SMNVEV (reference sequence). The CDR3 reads CASSFSGGVTEAFF. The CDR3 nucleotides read TGTGCCAGCAGTTTCTCAGGGGGGGTCACTGAAGCTTTCTTT.

The CDR3 DNA reads TGTGCCAGCAGTGATCGTATTGGGAATGAGCAGTTCTTC. Protein: CASSDRIGNEQFF. This chain joins TRBV25-1 and TRBJ2-1; D gene unclear. Germline loops: CDR1 MGHDK, CDR2 SYGVNS. This CDR3 has 13 residues. Trimming took 3 bases from V and 7 from J, leaving 10 bases between them. The full variable domain, its missing parts supplied by reference TRBV25-1 and TRBJ2-1, is EADIYQTPRYLVIGTGKKITLECSQTMGHDKMYWYQQDPGMELHLIHYSYGVNSTEKGDLSSESTVSRIRTEHFPLTLESARPSHTSQYLCASSDRIGNEQFFGPGTRLTVL.

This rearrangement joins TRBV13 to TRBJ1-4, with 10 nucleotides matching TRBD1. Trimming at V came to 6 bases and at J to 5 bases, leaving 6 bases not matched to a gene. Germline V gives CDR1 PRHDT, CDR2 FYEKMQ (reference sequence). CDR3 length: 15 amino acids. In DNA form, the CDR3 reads TGTGCCAGCAGGGAAACGGGACAGGGGAATGAAAAACTGTTTTTT. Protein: CASRETGQGNEKLFF.

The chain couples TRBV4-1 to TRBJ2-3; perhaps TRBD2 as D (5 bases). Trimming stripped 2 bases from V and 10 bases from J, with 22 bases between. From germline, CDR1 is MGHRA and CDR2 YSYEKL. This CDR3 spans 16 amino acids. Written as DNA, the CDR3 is TGCGCCAGCAGCCAACAACTAGAGGATCCTTATTTACCGCAGTATTTT. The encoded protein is CASSQQLEDPYLPQYF.

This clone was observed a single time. The CDR3 DNA is TGTGCCAGTAGTATTAAGTGGAAACTTAATGAAAAACTGTTTTTT. It encodes CASSIKWKLNEKLFF. The chain employs TRBV19 and TRBJ1-4; no clear D gene. Trimming stripped 3 bases from V and 4 bases from J, with 12 bases between. Germline CDR1 reads LNHDA; CDR2 reads SQIVND (reference sequence). The CDR3 runs 15 residues.

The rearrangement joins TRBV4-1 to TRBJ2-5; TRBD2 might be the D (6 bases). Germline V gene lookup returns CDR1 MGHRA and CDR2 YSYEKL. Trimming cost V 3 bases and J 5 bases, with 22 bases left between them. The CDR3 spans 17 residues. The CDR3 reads CASSQGFADPRGETQYF. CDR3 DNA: TGCGCCAGCAGCCAGGGATTCGCGGACCCCCGGGGGGAGACCCAGTACTTC.

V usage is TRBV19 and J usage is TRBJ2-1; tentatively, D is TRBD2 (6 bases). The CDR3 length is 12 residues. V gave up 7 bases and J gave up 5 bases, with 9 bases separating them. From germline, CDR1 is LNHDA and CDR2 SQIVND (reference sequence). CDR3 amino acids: CASKEGNNEQFF. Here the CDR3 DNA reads TGTGCCAGTAAGGAGGGCAACAATGAGCAGTTCTTC.

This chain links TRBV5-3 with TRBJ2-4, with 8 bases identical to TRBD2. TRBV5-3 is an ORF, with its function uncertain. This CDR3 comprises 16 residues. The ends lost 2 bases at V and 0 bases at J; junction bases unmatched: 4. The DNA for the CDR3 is TGTGCCAGAAGCTTATCTAGCGGGCCAGCCAAAAACATTCAGTACTTC. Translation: CARSLSSGPAKNIQYF.

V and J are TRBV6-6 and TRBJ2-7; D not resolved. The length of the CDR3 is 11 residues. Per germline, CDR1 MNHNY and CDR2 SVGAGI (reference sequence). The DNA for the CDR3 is TGTGCTGCCCGAGCTACCTACGAGCAGTACTTC. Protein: CAARATYEQYF.

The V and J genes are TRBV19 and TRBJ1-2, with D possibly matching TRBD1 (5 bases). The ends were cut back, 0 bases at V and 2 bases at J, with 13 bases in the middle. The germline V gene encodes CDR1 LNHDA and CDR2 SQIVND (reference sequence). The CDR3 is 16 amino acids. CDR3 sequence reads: CASSIEGRGGNYGYTF. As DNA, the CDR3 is TGTGCCAGTAGTATAGAAGGTCGTGGGGGAAACTATGGCTACACCTTC.

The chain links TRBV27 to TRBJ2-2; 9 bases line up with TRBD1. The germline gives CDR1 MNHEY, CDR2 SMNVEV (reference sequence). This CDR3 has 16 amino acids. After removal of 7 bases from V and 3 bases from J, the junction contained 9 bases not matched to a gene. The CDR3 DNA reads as TGTGCCAGCACCTTTATTGGGACAGGGTACACCGGGGAGCTGTTTTTT. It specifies CASTFIGTGYTGELFF.

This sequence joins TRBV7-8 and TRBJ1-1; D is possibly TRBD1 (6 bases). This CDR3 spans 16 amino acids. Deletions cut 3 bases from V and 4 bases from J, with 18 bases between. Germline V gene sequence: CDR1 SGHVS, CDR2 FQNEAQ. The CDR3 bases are TGTGCCAGCAGCTTTTTAAGGGGGAGGGGAGGCACTGAAGCTTTCTTT. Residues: CASSFLRGRGGTEAFF. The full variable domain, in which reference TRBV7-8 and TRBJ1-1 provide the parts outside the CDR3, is GAGVSQSPRYKVAKRGQDVALRCDPISGHVSLFWYQQALGQGPEFLTYFQNEAQLDKSGLPSDRFFAERPEGSVSTLKIQRTQQEDSAVYLCASSFLRGRGGTEAFFGQGTRLTVV.

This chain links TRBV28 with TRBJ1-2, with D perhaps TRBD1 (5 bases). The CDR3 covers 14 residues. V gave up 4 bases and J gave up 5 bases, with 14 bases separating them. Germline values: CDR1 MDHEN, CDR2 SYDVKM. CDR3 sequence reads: CASSSTSTAYGYTF. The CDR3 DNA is TGTGCCAGCAGTTCGACTTCGACAGCATATGGCTACACCTTC.

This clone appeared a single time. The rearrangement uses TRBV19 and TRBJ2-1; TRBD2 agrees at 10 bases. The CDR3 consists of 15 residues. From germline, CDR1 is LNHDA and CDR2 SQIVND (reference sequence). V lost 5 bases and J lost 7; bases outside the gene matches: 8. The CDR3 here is CASSFTSGAGNEQFF. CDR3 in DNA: TGTGCCAGTAGTTTCACTAGCGGGGCTGGGAATGAGCAGTTCTTC.

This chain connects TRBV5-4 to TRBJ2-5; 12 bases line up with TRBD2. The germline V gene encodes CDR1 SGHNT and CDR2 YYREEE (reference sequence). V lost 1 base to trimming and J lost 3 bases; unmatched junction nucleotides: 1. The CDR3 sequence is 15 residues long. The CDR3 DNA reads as TGTGCCAGCAGCTTGAGACTAGCGGGAGAAGAGACCCAGTACTTC. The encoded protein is CASSLRLAGEETQYF.